This TCR beta chain was captured by sequencing in a study of shared clonotypes between healthy human individuals. On this clone: Its antigen is not known.

Germline CDR1 is SNHLY and CDR2 is FYNNEI. The CDR3 is 13 residues long. The V and J ends lost 4 bases and 7 bases respectively, with 10 bases between them. The method was immunoSEQ multiplex PCR; TCRdb's version includes in-frame clones alone and lacks a portion of them. The profile shows about 960,000 clones, about 80% of them singletons. Findings and limits, study-wide: Relative to clonotypes present in all four donors, those not shared had lower generation probabilities.

This chain joins TRBV2 and TRBJ2-2; weak D call: TRBD1 (6 bases). Material for sequencing was memory CD4+ T cells sorted from blood. The subset: CD45RA-negative fraction. This clonotype originated in a man younger than 35 in good health. The CDR3 nucleotides read TGTGCCAGCAGTGCACAGGGCGGCGGGGAGCTGTTTTTT. It encodes CASSAQGGGELFF.